Listed below are T cell receptor beta chains from one sample, sequenced in a study of PD-L1 blockade in urothelial cancer. This table comes from immunoSEQ multiplex PCR, and its TCRdb copy is limited to in-frame clones, with some not included. The sample carries 37,000 or so clones, 82% recorded once. Here the sequenced sample was PBMCs, taken around atezolizumab (anti-PD-L1) treatment. These TCRs come from a man aged 55 to 70 with urothelial cancer. The CDR3 runs from the conserved cysteine through the conserved F or W. Each record gives: D gene, J gene, V gene, CDR3 protein, CDR3 DNA. D genes are given only for firm matches.

D: TRBD1
J: TRBJ1-6
V: TRBV30
CDR3: CAWSKFDRENSPLHF
DNA: TGTGCCTGGAGTAAATTTGACAGGGAAAATTCACCCCTCCACTTT

D: .
J: TRBJ1-6
V: TRBV19
CDR3: CASSIGGGYNSPLHF
DNA: TGTGCCAGTAGTATAGGAGGGGGTTATAATTCACCCCTCCACTTT

D: .
J: TRBJ2-1
V: TRBV15
CDR3: CATSREDSSYNEQFF
DNA: TGTGCCACCAGCAGAGAGGACAGCTCCTACAATGAGCAGTTCTTC

D: .
J: TRBJ2-3
V: TRBV10-2
CDR3: CASSESESTQYF
DNA: TGCGCCAGCAGTGAGTCTGAGAGTACGCAGTATTTT

D: TRBD1
J: TRBJ2-1
V: TRBV2
CDR3: CASSGSPGGEQFF
DNA: TGTGCCAGCAGTGGGTCCCCAGGGGGTGAGCAGTTCTTC

D: .
J: TRBJ2-2
V: TRBV2
CDR3: CASSGQGNTGELFF
DNA: TGTGCCAGCAGTGGGCAGGGTAACACCGGGGAGCTGTTTTTT

D: .
J: TRBJ2-1
V: TRBV7-9
CDR3: CASSLVAGRWNEQFF
DNA: TGTGCCAGCAGCTTAGTGGCGGGGAGGTGGAATGAGCAGTTCTTC

D: .
J: TRBJ2-3
V: TRBV5-6
CDR3: CASSLSGLGTDTQYF
DNA: TGTGCCAGCAGCTTATCGGGGTTAGGCACAGATACGCAGTATTTT

D: TRBD2
J: TRBJ2-1
V: TRBV2
CDR3: CASSPTSGGHNEQFF
DNA: TGTGCCAGCAGTCCGACTAGCGGGGGACACAATGAGCAGTTCTTC

D: .
J: TRBJ2-3
V: TRBV4-2
CDR3: CASSQEGWVREDTQYF
DNA: TGTGCCAGCAGCCAAGAAGGTTGGGTCCGGGAAGATACGCAGTATTTT

D: TRBD1
J: TRBJ2-7
V: TRBV11-2
CDR3: CASSPRQGLSYEQYF
DNA: TGTGCCAGCAGCCCTCGACAGGGGCTTTCCTACGAGCAGTACTTC

D: TRBD2
J: TRBJ2-2
V: TRBV5-1
CDR3: CASSFVLAGGLNTGELFF
DNA: TGCGCCAGCAGCTTCGTACTAGCGGGGGGGCTGAACACCGGGGAGCTGTTTTTT

D: TRBD2
J: TRBJ2-1
V: TRBV7-2
CDR3: CASSLTRGEALDEQFF
DNA: TGTGCCAGCAGCTTAACCCGGGGGGAGGCCTTAGATGAGCAGTTCTTC

D: TRBD1
J: TRBJ1-3
V: TRBV4-1
CDR3: CASSQARQGAGNTIYF
DNA: TGCGCCAGCAGCCAAGCAAGACAGGGTGCTGGAAACACCATATATTTT